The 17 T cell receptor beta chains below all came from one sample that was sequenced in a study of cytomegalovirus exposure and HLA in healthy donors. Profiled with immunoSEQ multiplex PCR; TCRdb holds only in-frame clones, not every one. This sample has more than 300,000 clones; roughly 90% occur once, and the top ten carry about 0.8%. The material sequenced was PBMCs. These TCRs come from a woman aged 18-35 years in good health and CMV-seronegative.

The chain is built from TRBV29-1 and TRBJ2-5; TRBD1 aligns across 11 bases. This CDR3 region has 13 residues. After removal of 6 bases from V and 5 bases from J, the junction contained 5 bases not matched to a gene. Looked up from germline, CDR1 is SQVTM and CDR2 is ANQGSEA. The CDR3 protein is CSVGQGAWETQYF. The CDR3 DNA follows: TGCAGCGTAGGACAGGGGGCGTGGGAGACCCAGTACTTC.

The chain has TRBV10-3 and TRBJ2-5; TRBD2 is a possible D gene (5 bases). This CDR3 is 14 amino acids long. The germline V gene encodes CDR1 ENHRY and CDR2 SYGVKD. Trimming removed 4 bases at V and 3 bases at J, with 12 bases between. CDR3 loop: CAISGFGLKETQYF. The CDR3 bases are TGTGCCATCAGTGGATTTGGACTGAAAGAGACCCAGTACTTC.

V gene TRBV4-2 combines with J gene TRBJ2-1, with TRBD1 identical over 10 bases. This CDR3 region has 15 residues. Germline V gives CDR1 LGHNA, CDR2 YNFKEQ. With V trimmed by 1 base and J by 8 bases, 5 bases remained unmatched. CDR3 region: CASSQAMGQGYEQFF. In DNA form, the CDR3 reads TGTGCCAGCAGCCAAGCAATGGGACAGGGGTATGAGCAGTTCTTC.

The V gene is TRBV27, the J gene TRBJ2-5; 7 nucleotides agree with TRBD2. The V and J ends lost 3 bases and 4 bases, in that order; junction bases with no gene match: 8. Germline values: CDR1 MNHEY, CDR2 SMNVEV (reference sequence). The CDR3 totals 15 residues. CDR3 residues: CASSFGSGGGETQYF. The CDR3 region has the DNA TGTGCCAGCAGTTTCGGGTCTGGGGGGGGAGAGACCCAGTACTTC.

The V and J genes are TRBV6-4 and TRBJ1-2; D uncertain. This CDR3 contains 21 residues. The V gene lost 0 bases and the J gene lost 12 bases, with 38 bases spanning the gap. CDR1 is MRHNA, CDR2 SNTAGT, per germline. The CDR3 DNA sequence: TGTGCCAGCAGTGACTCTCCGGACTCCCTTGTCCTGGCCTCCCATTATATGGCTAACACCTTC. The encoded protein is CASSDSPDSLVLASHYMANTF.

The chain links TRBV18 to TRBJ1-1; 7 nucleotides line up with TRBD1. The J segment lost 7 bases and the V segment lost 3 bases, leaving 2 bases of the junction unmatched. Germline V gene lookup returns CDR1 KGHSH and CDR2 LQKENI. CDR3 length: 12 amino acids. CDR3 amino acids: CASSPGQFEAFF. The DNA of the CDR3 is TGTGCCAGCTCACCGGGACAGTTTGAAGCTTTCTTT.

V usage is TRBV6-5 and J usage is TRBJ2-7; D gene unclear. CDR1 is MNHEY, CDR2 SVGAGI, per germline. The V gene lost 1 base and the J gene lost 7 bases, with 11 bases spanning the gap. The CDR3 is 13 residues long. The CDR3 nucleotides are TGTGCCAGCAGTTACTTAGGCCCCAGGGAGCAGTACTTC. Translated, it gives CASSYLGPREQYF.

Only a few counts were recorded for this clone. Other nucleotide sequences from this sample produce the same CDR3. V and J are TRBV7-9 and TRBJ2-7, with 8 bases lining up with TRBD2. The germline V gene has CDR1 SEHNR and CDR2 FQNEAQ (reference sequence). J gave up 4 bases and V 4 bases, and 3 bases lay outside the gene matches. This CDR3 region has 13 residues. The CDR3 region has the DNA TGTGCCAGCAGCTCCGGGAGGGCTTACGAGCAGTACTTC. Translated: CASSSGRAYEQYF.

The CDR3 DNA is TGTGCCAGCAGTGTGTTGGGCAGCCATGGCTACACCTTC. Encoded protein: CASSVLGSHGYTF. The chain couples TRBV2 to TRBJ1-2; D unresolved. The length of the CDR3 is 13 residues. V shed 4 bases and J shed 6 bases, with 12 bases lying between them. Looked up from germline, CDR1 is SNHLY and CDR2 is FYNNEI.

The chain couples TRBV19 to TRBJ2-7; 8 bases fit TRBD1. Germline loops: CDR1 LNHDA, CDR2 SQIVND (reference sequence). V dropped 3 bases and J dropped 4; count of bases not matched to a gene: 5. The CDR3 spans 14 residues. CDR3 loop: CASSMQGAGYEQYF. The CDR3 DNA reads TGTGCCAGTAGTATGCAGGGGGCTGGTTACGAGCAGTACTTC.

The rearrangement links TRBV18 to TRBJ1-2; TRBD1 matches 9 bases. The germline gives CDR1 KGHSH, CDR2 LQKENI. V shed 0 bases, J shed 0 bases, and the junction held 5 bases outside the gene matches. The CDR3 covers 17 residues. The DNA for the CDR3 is TGTGCCAGCTCACCACCGGCCGACAGGGGGTCTAACTATGGCTACACCTTC. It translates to CASSPPADRGSNYGYTF.

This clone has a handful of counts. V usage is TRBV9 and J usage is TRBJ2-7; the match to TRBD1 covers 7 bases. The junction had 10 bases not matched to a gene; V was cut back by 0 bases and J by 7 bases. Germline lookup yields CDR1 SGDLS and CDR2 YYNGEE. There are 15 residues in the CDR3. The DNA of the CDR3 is TGTGCCAGCAGCGTAGCAGGGGGATCGGTGCGGGAGCAGTACTTC. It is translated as CASSVAGGSVREQYF.

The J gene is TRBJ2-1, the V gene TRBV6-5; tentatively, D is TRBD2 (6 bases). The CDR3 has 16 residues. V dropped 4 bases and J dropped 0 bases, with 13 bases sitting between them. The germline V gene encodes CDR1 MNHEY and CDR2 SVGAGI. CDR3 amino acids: CASSLVRERSYNEQFF. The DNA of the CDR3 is TGTGCCAGCAGTTTGGTGCGGGAACGCTCCTACAATGAGCAGTTCTTC.

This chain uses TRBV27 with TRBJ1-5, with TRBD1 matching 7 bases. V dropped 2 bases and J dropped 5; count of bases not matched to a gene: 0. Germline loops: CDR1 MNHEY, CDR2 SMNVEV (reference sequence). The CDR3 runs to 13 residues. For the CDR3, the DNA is TGTGCCAGCAGTTTAACAGGGGATCAGCCCCAGCATTTT. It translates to CASSLTGDQPQHF.

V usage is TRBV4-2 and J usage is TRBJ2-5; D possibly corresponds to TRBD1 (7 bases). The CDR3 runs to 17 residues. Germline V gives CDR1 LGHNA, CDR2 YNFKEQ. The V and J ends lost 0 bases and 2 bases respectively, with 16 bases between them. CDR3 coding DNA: TGTGCCAGCAGCCAAGATCCCGGGACAGCGGGTCAAGAGACCCAGTACTTC. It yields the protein CASSQDPGTAGQETQYF.

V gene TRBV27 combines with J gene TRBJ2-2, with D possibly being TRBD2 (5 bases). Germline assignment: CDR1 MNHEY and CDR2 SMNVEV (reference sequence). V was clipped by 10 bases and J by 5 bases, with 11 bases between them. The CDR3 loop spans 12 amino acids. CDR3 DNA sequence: TGTGCCACCGTAGCGAGGACCGGGGAGCTGTTTTTT. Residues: CATVARTGELFF.

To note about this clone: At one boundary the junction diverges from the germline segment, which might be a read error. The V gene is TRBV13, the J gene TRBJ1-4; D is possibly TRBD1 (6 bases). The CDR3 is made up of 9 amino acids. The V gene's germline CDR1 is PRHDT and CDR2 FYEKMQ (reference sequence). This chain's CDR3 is CASSTGRLF. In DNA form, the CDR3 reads TGTGCCAGCAGCACAGGGCGGCTTTTT.